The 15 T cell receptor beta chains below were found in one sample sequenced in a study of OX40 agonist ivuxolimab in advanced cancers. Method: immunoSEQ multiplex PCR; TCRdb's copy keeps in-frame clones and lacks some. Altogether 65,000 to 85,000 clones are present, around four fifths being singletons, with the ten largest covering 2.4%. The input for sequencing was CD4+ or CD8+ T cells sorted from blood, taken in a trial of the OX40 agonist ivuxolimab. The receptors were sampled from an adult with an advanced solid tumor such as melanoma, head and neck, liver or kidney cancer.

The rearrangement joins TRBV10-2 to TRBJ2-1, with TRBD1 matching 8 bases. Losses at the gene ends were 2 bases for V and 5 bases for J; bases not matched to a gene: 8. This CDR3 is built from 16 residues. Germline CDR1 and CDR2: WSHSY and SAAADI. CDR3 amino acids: CASSEGRQGAHNEQFF. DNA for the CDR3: TGCGCCAGCAGTGAGGGTCGGCAGGGGGCGCACAATGAGCAGTTCTTC.

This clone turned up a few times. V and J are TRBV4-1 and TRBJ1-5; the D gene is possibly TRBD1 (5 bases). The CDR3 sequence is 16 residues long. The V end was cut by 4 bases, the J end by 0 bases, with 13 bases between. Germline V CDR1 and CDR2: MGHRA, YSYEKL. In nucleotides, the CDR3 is TGCGCCAGCAGCCCCCTGGGGGTAGATAGCAATCAGCCCCAGCATTTT. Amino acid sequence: CASSPLGVDSNQPQHF.

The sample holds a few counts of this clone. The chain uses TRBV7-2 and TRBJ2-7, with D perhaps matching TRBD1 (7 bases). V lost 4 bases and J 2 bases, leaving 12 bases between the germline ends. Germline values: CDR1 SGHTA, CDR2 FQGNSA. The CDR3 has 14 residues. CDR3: CASSSQGGPYEQYF. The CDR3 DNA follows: TGTGCCAGCAGCTCCCAGGGGGGACCCTACGAGCAGTACTTC.

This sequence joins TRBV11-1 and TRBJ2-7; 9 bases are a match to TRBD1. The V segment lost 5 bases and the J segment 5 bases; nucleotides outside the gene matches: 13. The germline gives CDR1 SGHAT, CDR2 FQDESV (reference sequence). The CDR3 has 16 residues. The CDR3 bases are TGTGCCAGCAGCCCGTTGGCCGGGACAGGGTTCGACGAGCAGTACTTC. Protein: CASSPLAGTGFDEQYF.

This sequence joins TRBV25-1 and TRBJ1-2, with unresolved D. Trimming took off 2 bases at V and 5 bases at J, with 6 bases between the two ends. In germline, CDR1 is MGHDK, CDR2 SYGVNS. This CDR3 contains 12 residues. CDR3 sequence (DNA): TGTGCCAGCAGTGAACAGATTTATGGCTACACCTTC. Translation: CASSEQIYGYTF.

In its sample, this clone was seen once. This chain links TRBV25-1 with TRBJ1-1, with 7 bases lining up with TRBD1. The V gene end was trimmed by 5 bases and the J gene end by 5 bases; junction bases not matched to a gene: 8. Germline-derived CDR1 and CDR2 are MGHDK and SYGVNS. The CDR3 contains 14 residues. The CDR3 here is CASSRWTGGTEAFF. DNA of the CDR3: TGTGCCAGCAGTAGATGGACAGGTGGTACTGAAGCTTTCTTT. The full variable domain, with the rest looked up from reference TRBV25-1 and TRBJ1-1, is EADIYQTPRYLVIGTGKKITLECSQTMGHDKMYWYQQDPGMELHLIHYSYGVNSTEKGDLSSESTVSRIRTEHFPLTLESARPSHTSQYLCASSRWTGGTEAFFGQGTRLTVV.

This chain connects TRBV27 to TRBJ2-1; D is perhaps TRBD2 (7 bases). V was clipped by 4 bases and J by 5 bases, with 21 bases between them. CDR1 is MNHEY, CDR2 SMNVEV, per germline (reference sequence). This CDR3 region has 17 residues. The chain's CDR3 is CASSWTVGGGSHNEQFF. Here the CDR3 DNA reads TGTGCCAGCAGTTGGACCGTAGGGGGGGGATCCCACAATGAGCAGTTCTTC.

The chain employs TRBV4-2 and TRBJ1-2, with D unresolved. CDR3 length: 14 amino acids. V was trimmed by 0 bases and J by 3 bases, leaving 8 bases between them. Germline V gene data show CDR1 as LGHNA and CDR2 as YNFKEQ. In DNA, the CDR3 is TGTGCCAGCAGCCAAGATCAAACAGACTATGGCTACACCTTC. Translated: CASSQDQTDYGYTF.

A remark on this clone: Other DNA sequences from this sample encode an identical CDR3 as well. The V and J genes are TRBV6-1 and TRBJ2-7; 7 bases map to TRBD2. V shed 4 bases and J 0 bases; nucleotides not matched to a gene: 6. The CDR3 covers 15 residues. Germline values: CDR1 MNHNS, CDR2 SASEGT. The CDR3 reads CASSGGGTASYEQYF. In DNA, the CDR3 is TGTGCCAGCAGTGGGGGGGGGACTGCCTCCTACGAGCAGTACTTC.

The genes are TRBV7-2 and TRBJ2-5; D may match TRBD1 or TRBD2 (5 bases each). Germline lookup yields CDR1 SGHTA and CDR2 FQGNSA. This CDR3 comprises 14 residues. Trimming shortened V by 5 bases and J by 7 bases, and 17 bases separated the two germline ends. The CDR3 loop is CASSRDLGEWTQYF. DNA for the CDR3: TGTGCCAGCAGCCGGGACCTGGGCGAGTGGACCCAGTACTTC.

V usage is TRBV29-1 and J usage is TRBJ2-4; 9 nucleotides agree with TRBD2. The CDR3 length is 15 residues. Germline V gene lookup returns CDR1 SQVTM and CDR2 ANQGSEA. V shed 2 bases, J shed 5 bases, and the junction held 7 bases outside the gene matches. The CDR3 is CSVEWAGGGQNIQYF. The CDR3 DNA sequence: TGCAGCGTTGAATGGGCGGGAGGGGGGCAAAACATTCAGTACTTC.

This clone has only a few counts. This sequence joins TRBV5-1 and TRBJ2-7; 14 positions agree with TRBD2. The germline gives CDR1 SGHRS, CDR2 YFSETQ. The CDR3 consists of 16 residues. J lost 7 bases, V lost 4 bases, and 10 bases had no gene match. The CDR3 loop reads CASSPGGTSGRIEQYF. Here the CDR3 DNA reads TGCGCCAGCAGCCCCGGCGGGACTAGCGGGAGAATAGAGCAGTACTTC.

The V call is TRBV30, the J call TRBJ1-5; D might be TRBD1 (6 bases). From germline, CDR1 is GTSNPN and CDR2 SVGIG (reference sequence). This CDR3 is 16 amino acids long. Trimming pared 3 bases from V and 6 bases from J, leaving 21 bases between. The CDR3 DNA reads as TGTGCCTGGAGACCCTCTGGGGACGGGGGCTTTCAGCCCCAGCATTTT. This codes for CAWRPSGDGGFQPQHF.

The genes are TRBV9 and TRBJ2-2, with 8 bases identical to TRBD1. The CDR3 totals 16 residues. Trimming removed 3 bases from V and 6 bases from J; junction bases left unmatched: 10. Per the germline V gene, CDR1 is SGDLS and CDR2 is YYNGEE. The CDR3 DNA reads TGTGCCAGCAGCGCCCCTTGGACAGGGATATCCGGGGAGCTGTTTTTT. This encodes CASSAPWTGISGELFF.

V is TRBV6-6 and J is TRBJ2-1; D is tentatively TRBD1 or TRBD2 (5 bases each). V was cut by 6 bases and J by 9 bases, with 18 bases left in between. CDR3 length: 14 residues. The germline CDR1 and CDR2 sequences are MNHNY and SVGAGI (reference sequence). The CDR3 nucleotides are TGTGCCAGCAGATACGCACCCGGGGCGACTGAGCAGTTCTTC. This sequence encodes CASRYAPGATEQFF.